This T cell receptor (beta chain) comes out of a study of T cell repertoires in cytomegalovirus infection. The study's findings and limits: The ex vivo response was dominated by HLA-C-restricted CMV-specific TCR beta clonotypes.

TCRdb redid the calling of the reads with MiXCR, one entry per CDR3 protein. Of 200,000 to 300,000 distinct CDR3 sequences in the sample, roughly 9.1% were seen once. The germline V gene has CDR1 SGHTA and CDR2 FQGNSA. The CDR3 is 12 amino acids. V was shortened by 6 bases and J by 6 bases, with 11 bases between the two germline ends. This clonotype was detected ten times or more. Its antigen remains unknown. The sample was PBMCs. This receptor was obtained from a human donor in good health (CMV status not recorded). Some clones in this sample may be carry-over from other donors' samples. The V and J genes are TRBV7-2 and TRBJ1-2; no clear D gene. The CDR3 nucleotides read TGTGCCAGCAGACGGGTCATAGATGGCTACACCTTC. As protein: CASRRVIDGYTF.